The clone carrying this TCR beta chain has at least ten counts. Its antigen is still unknown. This sample was included in a study of identical twins. Each CDR3 protein gets one entry after TCRdb re-called the 5' RACE reads with MiXCR. The table records 250,000 or so distinct CDR3 sequences, 7.5% of them present only once. Notes on the study in general: Beta out-of-frame sequences displayed a weaker excess of sharing between twins.

Per the germline V gene, CDR1 is SGDLS and CDR2 is YYNGEE. This CDR3 comprises 14 residues. The trim removed 4 bases at V and 7 bases at J, leaving 7 bases unmatched. These data also featured in a second study, about yellow fever vaccine responses in identical twins.

The clonotype originates from a woman aged 18-30 years in good health. This chain links TRBV9 with TRBJ2-1, with TRBD2 identical over 8 bases. The specimen sequenced was CD8+ T cells sorted from blood. CDR3 region: CASSKGTRPNEQFF. CDR3 coding DNA: TGTGCCAGCAGCAAAGGGACTAGACCTAATGAGCAGTTCTTC.